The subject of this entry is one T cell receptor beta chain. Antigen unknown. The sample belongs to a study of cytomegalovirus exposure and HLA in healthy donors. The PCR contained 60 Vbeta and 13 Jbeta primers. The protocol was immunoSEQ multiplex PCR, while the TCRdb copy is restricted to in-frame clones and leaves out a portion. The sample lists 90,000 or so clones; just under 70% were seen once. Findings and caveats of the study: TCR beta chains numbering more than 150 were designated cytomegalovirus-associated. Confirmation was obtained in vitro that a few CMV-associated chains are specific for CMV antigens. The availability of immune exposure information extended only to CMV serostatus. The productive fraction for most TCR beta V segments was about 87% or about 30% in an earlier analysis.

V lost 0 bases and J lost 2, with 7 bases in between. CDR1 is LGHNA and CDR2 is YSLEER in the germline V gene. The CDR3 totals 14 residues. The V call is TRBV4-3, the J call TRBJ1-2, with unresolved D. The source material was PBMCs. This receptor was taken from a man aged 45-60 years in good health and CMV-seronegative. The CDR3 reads CASSQEWENYGYTF. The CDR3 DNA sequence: TGCGCCAGCAGCCAAGAGTGGGAGAACTATGGCTACACCTTC.